The rows below give T cell receptor beta chains drawn from one sample of a study of T-cell memory formation after mild COVID-19. TCRdb reprocessed the 5' RACE reads with MiXCR, giving one entry per CDR3 protein. The top ten clones hold less than 15% of a sample with about 400,000 distinct CDR3 sequences, roughly a quarter of them seen once. Sample: PBMCs or a T cell subset sorted from them (not recorded which). The receptors shown here come from an adult woman who had mild COVID-19 (a few samples of this study predate the infection). Cell type and time point are not known. CDR3s include the opening cysteine and the closing phenylalanine or tryptophan. D genes are given only for firm matches. Rows may omit the clone size; those that give it use once, few, many or a size class.

TRBJ2-2	few	-	TRBV7-6	CASSLARTATGELFF	TGTGCCAGCAGCTTAGCCAGGACAGCGACCGGGGAGCTGTTTTTT
TRBJ2-5	-	-	TRBV7-2	CASSPRTQETQYF	TGTGCCAGCAGCCCGCGGACCCAAGAGACCCAGTACTTC
TRBJ2-1	-	-	TRBV30	CAWSVPLSYNEQFF	TGTGCCTGGAGTGTCCCTCTCTCCTACAATGAGCAGTTCTTC
TRBJ2-2	few	-	TRBV7-9	CASSLPPRNTGELFF	TGTGCCAGCAGCTTACCCCCCAGAAACACCGGGGAGCTGTTTTTT
TRBJ1-2	few	-	TRBV5-1	CASSFIQSTNYGYTF	TGCGCCAGCAGCTTTATACAGAGTACTAACTATGGCTACACCTTC
TRBJ1-2	few	TRBD1	TRBV9	CASSVWDRDGYTF	TGTGCCAGCAGCGTATGGGACAGGGATGGCTACACCTTC
TRBJ2-1	-	-	TRBV30	CAWSGKSGGNEQFF	TGTGCCTGGAGCGGCAAAAGTGGGGGGAATGAGCAGTTCTTC
TRBJ2-3	many	TRBD2	TRBV20-1	CSARDGRAADTQYF	TGCAGTGCTAGAGACGGGAGGGCCGCAGATACGCAGTATTTT
TRBJ2-7	-	TRBD2	TRBV9	CASSLGLAGADEQYF	TGTGCCAGCAGCCTAGGACTAGCGGGGGCTGACGAGCAGTACTTC
TRBJ2-7	-	TRBD1	TRBV12-3/TRBV12-4	CASGTASVYEQYF	TGTGCCAGTGGGACAGCTTCCGTCTACGAGCAGTACTTC
TRBJ2-3	-	TRBD1	TRBV24-1	CATSDSGTGKTSTDTQYF	TGTGCCACCAGTGATTCCGGGACAGGCAAAACTTCCACAGATACGCAGTATTTT
TRBJ2-2	few	-	TRBV7-6	CATSLNGQGYTGELFF	TGTGCCACCAGCTTAAACGGGCAGGGTTACACCGGGGAGCTGTTTTTT
TRBJ2-7	many	-	TRBV12-3/TRBV12-4	CASSLSPYEQYF	TGCGCCAGCAGCTTGAGTCCGTACGAGCAGTACTTC
TRBJ1-2	once	TRBD1	TRBV20-1	CSADGQGHGYTF	TGCAGTGCTGACGGACAGGGGCACGGCTACACCTTC
TRBJ1-1	-	-	TRBV23-1	CASQWVGQLITEAFF	TGCGCCAGCCAGTGGGTGGGGCAGTTGATTACTGAAGCTTTCTTT
TRBJ2-2	many	-	TRBV5-1	CASSKDTSNTGELFF	TGCGCCAGCAGCAAGGACACCTCGAACACCGGGGAGCTGTTTTTT
TRBJ1-3	-	-	TRBV7-2	CASSLGGQGNTIYF	TGTGCCAGCAGCTTAGGGGGACAAGGAAACACCATATATTTT
TRBJ2-5	-	-	TRBV29-1	CSVLVGSETQYF	TGCAGCGTTTTGGTGGGAAGTGAGACCCAGTACTTC
TRBJ2-7	once	TRBD1	TRBV30	CAWKGQGSKEQYF	TGTGCCTGGAAGGGACAGGGTTCGAAAGAGCAGTACTTC
TRBJ2-7	many	TRBD2	TRBV29-1	CSVSGTSGPTYEQYF	TGCAGCGTCTCCGGGACTAGCGGGCCGACCTACGAGCAGTACTTC
TRBJ2-7	-	TRBD2	TRBV7-2	CASTLPGGLEQYF	TGTGCCAGCACCCTCCCGGGAGGGCTCGAGCAGTACTTC
TRBJ1-3	medium-sized	-	TRBV6-6	CASSRQDTIGGNTIYF	TGTGCCAGCAGTCGGCAGGATACGATAGGTGGAAACACCATATATTTT
TRBJ2-7	-	-	TRBV3-1	CASSQDTSRSYKQYF	TGTGCCAGCAGCCAAGATACCAGCAGGTCGTACAAGCAGTACTTC
TRBJ2-1	few	-	TRBV30	CAWSPIRSGEQFF	TGTGCCTGGAGTCCCATCCGGTCTGGAGAGCAGTTCTTC
TRBJ2-1	many	-	TRBV7-6	CASSFVRADPQFF	TGTGCCAGCAGCTTTGTGAGGGCCGACCCACAGTTCTTC
TRBJ2-1	few	-	TRBV24-1	CATSDEEIYGRDNEQFF	TGTGCCACCAGTGACGAAGAGATCTATGGTCGGGACAATGAGCAGTTCTTC
TRBJ2-3	-	TRBD2	TRBV6-6	CASRRLAGVPDTQYF	TGTGCCAGCAGGAGACTAGCGGGAGTACCAGATACGCAGTATTTT
TRBJ1-2	few	TRBD1	TRBV7-9	CASSARSGTGDGYTF	TGTGCCAGCAGCGCACGATCCGGGACAGGGGACGGCTACACCTTC
TRBJ1-4	once	-	TRBV12-3/TRBV12-4	CASIGDKTATNEKLFF	TGTGCCAGCATCGGCGACAAGACAGCAACTAATGAAAAACTGTTTTTT
TRBJ2-7	-	TRBD2	TRBV6-5	CASSSPLVAGYEQYF	TGTGCCAGCAGTTCCCCATTGGTAGCGGGCTACGAGCAGTACTTC
TRBJ2-2	few	-	TRBV5-1	CASSPPQYTGELFF	TGCGCCAGCAGCCCCCCCCAGTACACCGGGGAGCTGTTTTTT
TRBJ2-5	few	TRBD2	TRBV6-5	CASRLLAGNQETQYF	TGTGCCAGCAGACTACTAGCGGGGAACCAAGAGACCCAGTACTTC
TRBJ2-7	-	TRBD1	TRBV3-1	CASSPRDRGHEQYF	TGTGCCAGCAGTCCCCGGGACAGGGGCCACGAGCAGTACTTC
TRBJ1-1	-	-	TRBV6-1	CASSENQAEAFF	TGTGCCAGCAGTGAAAATCAAGCTGAAGCTTTCTTT
TRBJ2-3	-	-	TRBV11-2	CASSRNNLRDTQYF	TGTGCCAGCAGCCGTAATAATCTAAGGGATACGCAGTATTTT
TRBJ1-2	-	-	TRBV7-8	CASSLAQTADGYTF	TGTGCCAGCAGCTTAGCGCAGACGGCGGATGGCTACACCTTC
TRBJ2-1	-	TRBD2	TRBV20-1	CSARLFPAGGPSYNEQFF	TGCAGTGCTAGACTTTTCCCAGCGGGAGGGCCATCCTACAATGAGCAGTTCTTC
TRBJ1-1	-	-	TRBV7-9	CASSLFTVTEAFF	TGTGCCAGCAGCTTATTTACAGTCACTGAAGCTTTCTTT
TRBJ1-5	few	-	TRBV20-1	CSARAGGQPQHF	TGCAGTGCTAGAGCTGGAGGGCAGCCCCAGCATTTT
TRBJ2-1	-	-	TRBV6-5	CASSSALGSSYNEQFF	TGTGCCAGCAGTTCCGCATTGGGGAGCTCCTACAATGAGCAGTTCTTC
TRBJ2-3	-	-	TRBV7-3	CASSLRGTAGITDTQYF	TGTGCCAGCAGCTTAAGGGGTACGGCGGGGATCACAGATACGCAGTATTTT
TRBJ1-2	-	TRBD1	TRBV7-9	CASSLEGQGAYGYTF	TGTGCCAGCAGCTTAGAAGGGCAGGGGGCGTACGGCTACACCTTC
TRBJ1-6	-	TRBD1	TRBV7-2	CASRRDSGQGYSPLHF	TGTGCCAGCAGGCGGGATTCAGGACAGGGCTATTCACCCCTCCACTTT
TRBJ2-3	few	TRBD2	TRBV11-3	CASSPAPGREDSTDTQYF	TGTGCCAGCAGCCCCGCACCTGGGCGGGAGGATAGCACAGATACGCAGTATTTT
TRBJ1-1	few	-	TRBV29-1	CSVEDRVGTEAFF	TGCAGCGTTGAAGACAGGGTAGGGACTGAAGCTTTCTTT
TRBJ2-3	few	-	TRBV15	CATSRDRRGGDTQYF	TGTGCCACCAGCAGAGATCGTCGTGGGGGAGATACGCAGTATTTT
TRBJ2-7	-	-	TRBV5-1	CASSLYRNSYEQYF	TGCGCCAGCAGCTTGTACAGGAACTCCTACGAGCAGTACTTC
TRBJ2-3	few	TRBD2	TRBV3-1	CASSQGQRDGVDTQYF	TGTGCCAGCAGCCAAGGGCAGCGGGATGGTGTAGATACGCAGTATTTT
TRBJ1-4	-	-	TRBV6-6	CASSPRQEKLFF	TGTGCCAGCAGTCCCCGACAGGAAAAACTGTTTTTT
TRBJ2-5	-	TRBD2	TRBV7-9	CASKDIRAGDLETQYF	TGTGCCAGCAAGGATATCAGAGCGGGAGATTTGGAGACCCAGTACTTC